This T cell receptor (beta chain) appears in the sequencing data of a study of tissue T cells after allogeneic stem cell transplantation. Study details: Gastrointestinal graft-versus-host disease was present in all patients, each treated with several therapy lines.

Method: immunoSEQ multiplex PCR; TCRdb's copy keeps in-frame clones and lacks some. This table has roughly 42,000 clones, roughly 92% appearing once. The J segment lost 2 bases and the V segment lost 2 bases, leaving 10 bases of the junction unmatched. The length of the CDR3 is 17 residues. Germline CDR1 and CDR2: SGHVS and FQNEAQ. The receptor was isolated from a woman aged 40-75 years who later had graft-versus-host disease after an allogeneic stem cell transplant. Source: blood, taken before transplantation. The genes are TRBV7-8 and TRBJ2-7; 9 bases are a match to TRBD1. CDR3 sequence (DNA): TGTGCCAGCAGCTTACTGGGGACAGGGAAGATCCCCTACGAGCAGTACTTC. Translated: CASSLLGTGKIPYEQYF.